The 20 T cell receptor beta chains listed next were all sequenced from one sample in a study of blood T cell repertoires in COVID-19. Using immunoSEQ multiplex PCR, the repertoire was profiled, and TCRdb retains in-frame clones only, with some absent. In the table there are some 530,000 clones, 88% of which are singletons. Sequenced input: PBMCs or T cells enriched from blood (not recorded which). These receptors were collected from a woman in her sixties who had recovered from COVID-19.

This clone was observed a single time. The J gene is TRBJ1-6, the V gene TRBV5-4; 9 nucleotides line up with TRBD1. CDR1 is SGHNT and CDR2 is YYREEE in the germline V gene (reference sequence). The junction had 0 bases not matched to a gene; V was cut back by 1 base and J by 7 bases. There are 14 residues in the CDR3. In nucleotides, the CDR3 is TGTGCCAGCAGCTTGACAGGGGGCAATTCACCCCTCCACTTT. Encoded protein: CASSLTGGNSPLHF.

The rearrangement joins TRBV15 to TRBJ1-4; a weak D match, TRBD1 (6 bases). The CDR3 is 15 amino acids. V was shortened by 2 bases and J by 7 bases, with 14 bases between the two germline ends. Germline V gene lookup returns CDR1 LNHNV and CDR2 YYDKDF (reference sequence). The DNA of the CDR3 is TGTGCCACCAGCAGAAGTAGGCAGGGGAGTGAAAAACTGTTTTTT. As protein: CATSRSRQGSEKLFF. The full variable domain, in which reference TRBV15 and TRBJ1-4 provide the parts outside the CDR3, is DAMVIQNPRYQVTQFGKPVTLSCSQTLNHNVMYWYQQKSSQAPKLLFHYYDKDFNNEADTPDNFQSRRPNTSFCFLDIRSPGLGDTAMYLCATSRSRQGSEKLFFGSGTQLSVL.

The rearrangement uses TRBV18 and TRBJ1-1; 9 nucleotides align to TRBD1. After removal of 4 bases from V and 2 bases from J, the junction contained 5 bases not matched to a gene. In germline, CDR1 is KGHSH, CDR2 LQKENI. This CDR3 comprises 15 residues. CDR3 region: CASSLQTGGNTEAFF. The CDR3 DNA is TGTGCCAGCTCACTCCAAACAGGGGGCAACACTGAAGCTTTCTTT.

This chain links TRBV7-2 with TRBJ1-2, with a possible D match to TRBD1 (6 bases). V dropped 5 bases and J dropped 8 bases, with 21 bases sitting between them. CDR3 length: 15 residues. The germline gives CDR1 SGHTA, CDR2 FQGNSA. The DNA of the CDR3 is TGTGCCAGCAGCCCCAGCGCCGGGACATCGTACGGCTACACCTTC. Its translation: CASSPSAGTSYGYTF.

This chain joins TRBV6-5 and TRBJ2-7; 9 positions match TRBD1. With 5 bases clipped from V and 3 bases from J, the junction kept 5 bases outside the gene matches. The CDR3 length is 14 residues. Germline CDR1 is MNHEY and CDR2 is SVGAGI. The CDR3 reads CASSRLGQGYEQYV. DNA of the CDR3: TGTGCCAGCAGTCGCTTGGGACAGGGCTACGAGCAGTACGTC.

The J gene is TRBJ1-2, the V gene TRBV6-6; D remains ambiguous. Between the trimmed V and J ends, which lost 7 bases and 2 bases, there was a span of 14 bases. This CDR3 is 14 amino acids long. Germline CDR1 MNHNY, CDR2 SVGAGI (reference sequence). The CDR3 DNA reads TGTGCCAGCACCGTGGCGGGTGCGAACTATGGCTACACCTTC. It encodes CASTVAGANYGYTF.

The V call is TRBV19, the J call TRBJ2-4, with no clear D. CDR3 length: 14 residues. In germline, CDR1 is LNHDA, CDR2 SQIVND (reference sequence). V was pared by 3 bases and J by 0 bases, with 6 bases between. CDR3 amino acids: CASSIESAKNIQYF. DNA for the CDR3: TGTGCCAGTAGTATTGAGTCAGCCAAAAACATTCAGTACTTC.

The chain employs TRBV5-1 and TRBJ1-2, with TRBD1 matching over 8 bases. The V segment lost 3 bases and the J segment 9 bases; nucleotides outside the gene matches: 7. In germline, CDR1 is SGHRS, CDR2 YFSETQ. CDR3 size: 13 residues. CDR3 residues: CASSSGQGNSYTF. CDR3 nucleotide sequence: TGCGCCAGCAGCTCCGGACAGGGCAATAGCTACACCTTC.

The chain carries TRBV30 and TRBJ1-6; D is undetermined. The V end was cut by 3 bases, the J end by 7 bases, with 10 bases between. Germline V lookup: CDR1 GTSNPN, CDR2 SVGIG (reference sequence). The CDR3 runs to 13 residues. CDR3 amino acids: CAWRWSGNSPLHF. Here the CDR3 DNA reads TGTGCCTGGAGGTGGTCAGGAAATTCACCCCTCCACTTT.

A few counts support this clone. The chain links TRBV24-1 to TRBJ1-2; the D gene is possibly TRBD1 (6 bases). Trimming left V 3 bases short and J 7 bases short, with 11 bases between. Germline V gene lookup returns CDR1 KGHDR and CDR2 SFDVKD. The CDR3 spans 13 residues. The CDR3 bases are TGTGCCACCAGTGATGCACAGGGACGTGGCTACACCTTC. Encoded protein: CATSDAQGRGYTF.

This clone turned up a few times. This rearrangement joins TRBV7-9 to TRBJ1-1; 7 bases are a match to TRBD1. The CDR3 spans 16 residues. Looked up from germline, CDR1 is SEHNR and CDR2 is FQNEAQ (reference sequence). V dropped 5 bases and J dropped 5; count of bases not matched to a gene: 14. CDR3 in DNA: TGTGCCAGCAGCGATCCTAACAGGGGAATGGTTACTGAAGCTTTCTTT. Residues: CASSDPNRGMVTEAFF.

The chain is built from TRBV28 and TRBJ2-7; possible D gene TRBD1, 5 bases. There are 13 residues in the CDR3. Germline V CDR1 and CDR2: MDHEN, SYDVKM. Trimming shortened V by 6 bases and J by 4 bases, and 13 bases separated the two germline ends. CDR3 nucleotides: TGTGCCAGCAGCTCTTCGACAGTTTACGAGCAGTACGTC. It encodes CASSSSTVYEQYV.

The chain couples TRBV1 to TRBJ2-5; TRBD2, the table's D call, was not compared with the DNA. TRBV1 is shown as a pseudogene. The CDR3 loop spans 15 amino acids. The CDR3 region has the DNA TGCACCAGCAGCCCGGGGTCGGCGTCACAAGAGACCCAGTACTTC. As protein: CTSSPGSASQETQYF.

The CDR3 DNA reads TGTGCCAGCAGAACAGGGAAGGGCACAGATACGCAGTATTTT. Its protein is CASRTGKGTDTQYF. The chain uses TRBV28 and TRBJ2-3; weak D call: TRBD1 (6 bases). V shed 6 bases and J shed 1 base, with 11 bases lying between them. The CDR3 spans 14 residues. From germline, CDR1 is MDHEN and CDR2 SYDVKM. Looking up the rest from reference TRBV28 and TRBJ2-3 gives the full variable domain: DVKVTQSSRYLVKRTGEKVFLECVQDMDHENMFWYRQDPGLGLRLIYFSYDVKMKEKGDIPEGYSVSREKKERFSLILESASTNQTSMYLCASRTGKGTDTQYFGPGTRLTVL.

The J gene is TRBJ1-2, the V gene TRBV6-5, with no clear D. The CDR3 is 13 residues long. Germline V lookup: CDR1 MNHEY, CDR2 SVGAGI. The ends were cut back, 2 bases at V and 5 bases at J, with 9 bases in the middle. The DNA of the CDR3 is TGTGCCAGCAGTTACCGGCAGGAATATGGCTACACCTTC. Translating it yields CASSYRQEYGYTF.

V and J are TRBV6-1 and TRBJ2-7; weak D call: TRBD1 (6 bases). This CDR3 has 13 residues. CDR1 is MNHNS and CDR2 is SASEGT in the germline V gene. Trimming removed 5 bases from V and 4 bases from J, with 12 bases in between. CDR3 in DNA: TGTGCCAGCAGTTGGAGACAGGAGTACGAGCAGTACTTC. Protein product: CASSWRQEYEQYF.

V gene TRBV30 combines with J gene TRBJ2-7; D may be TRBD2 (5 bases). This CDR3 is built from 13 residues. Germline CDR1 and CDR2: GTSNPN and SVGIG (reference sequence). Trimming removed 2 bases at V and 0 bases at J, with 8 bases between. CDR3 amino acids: CAWSPSSSYEQYV. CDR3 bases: TGTGCCTGGAGTCCTAGCAGCTCCTACGAGCAGTACGTC.

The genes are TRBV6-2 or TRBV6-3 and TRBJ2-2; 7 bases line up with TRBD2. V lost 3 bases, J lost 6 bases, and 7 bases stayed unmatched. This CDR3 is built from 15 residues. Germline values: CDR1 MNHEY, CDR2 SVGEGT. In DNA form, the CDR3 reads TGTGCCAGCAGTTATCCCGGACTAGGGGCCGGGGAGCTGTTTTTT. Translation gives CASSYPGLGAGELFF.

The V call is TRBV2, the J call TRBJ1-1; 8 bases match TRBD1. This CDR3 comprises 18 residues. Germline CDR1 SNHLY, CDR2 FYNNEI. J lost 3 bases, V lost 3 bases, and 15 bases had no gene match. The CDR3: CASSDPGQGLLGDTEAFF. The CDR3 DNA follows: TGTGCCAGCAGTGATCCCGGACAGGGCCTTCTGGGGGACACTGAAGCTTTCTTT.

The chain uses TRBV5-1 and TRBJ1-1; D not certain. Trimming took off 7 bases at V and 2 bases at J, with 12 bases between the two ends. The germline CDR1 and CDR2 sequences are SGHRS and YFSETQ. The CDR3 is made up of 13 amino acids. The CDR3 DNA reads TGCGCCAGCCGATCCACCCTAAACACTGAAGCTTTCTTT. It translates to CASRSTLNTEAFF.